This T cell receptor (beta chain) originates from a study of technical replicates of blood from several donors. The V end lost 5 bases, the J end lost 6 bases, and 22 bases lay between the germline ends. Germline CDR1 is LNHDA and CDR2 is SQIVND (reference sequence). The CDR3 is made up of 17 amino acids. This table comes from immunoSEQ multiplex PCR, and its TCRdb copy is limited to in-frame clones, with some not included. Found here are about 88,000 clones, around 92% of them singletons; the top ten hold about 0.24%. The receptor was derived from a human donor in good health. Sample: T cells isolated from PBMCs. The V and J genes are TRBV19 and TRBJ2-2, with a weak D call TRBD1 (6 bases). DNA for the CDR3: TGTGCCAGTAGTCCCGGGGCAGGCAGGGGAATGGCCGGGGAGCTGTTTTTT. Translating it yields CASSPGAGRGMAGELFF.